These T cell receptor beta chains were read from a single sample in a study of T cell changes during pregnancy in multiple sclerosis. This table comes from immunoSEQ multiplex PCR, and its TCRdb copy is limited to in-frame clones, with some not included. Of some 70,000 clones detected, just over 90% appear once; the ten largest clones hold over 1.3%. The sequencing here drew on peripheral blood, taken in the second trimester of pregnancy. Every receptor here comes from a female donor in good health, enrolled as a control in a pregnancy study. The CDR3 runs from the conserved cysteine through the conserved F or W. The D gene is left open where the match is weak. Clone size is shown for a subset of rows, as once, few, many or a class of expanded clone.

CDR3: CASSLSRRGADTEAFF
DNA: TGCGCCAGCAGCTTGAGTCGACGGGGGGCCGACACTGAAGCTTTCTTT
V: TRBV5-1
D: .
size: once
J: TRBJ1-1

CDR3: CASSLGLNGQGRNQPQHF
DNA: TGTGCCAGCAGCTTAGGGCTGAACGGACAGGGTCGCAATCAGCCCCAGCATTTT
V: TRBV13
D: TRBD1
size: .
J: TRBJ1-5

CDR3: CASSFVTLREAFF
DNA: TGTGCCAGCAGCTTTGTAACATTGAGGGAGGCTTTCTTT
V: TRBV11-2
D: .
size: .
J: TRBJ1-1

CDR3: CASSLETGIRDTQYF
DNA: TGTGCCAGCAGTTTAGAGACAGGGATTAGGGATACGCAGTATTTT
V: TRBV28
D: TRBD1
size: .
J: TRBJ2-3

CDR3: CASSPGLAGVPKYNEQFF
DNA: TGTGCCAGCAGCCCCGGACTAGCGGGAGTCCCAAAATACAATGAGCAGTTCTTC
V: TRBV7-8
D: TRBD2
size: .
J: TRBJ2-1

CDR3: CASSLDRDEKLFF
DNA: TGTGCCAGCAGTTTGGACAGGGATGAAAAACTGTTTTTT
V: TRBV2
D: TRBD1
size: .
J: TRBJ1-4

CDR3: CAWSVGGGRTEAFF
DNA: TGTGCCTGGAGTGTAGGGGGTGGTAGGACTGAAGCTTTCTTT
V: TRBV30
D: .
size: .
J: TRBJ1-1

CDR3: CASRQGLASAYEQYF
DNA: TGTGCCAGCAGACAGGGACTAGCGAGCGCTTACGAGCAGTACTTC
V: TRBV28
D: TRBD2
size: .
J: TRBJ2-7

CDR3: CASSRLAGNIYEQYF
DNA: TGTGCCAGCAGCAGACTAGCGGGAAACATTTACGAGCAGTACTTC
V: TRBV5-4
D: TRBD2
size: .
J: TRBJ2-7

CDR3: CASTLLAEDNEQFF
DNA: TGTGCCAGCACACTACTAGCGGAAGACAATGAGCAGTTCTTC
V: TRBV4-2
D: TRBD2
size: .
J: TRBJ2-1

CDR3: CASTPGGQGGSGEAFF
DNA: TGTGCCAGCACCCCGGGGGGACAGGGGGGATCGGGTGAAGCTTTCTTT
V: TRBV28
D: TRBD1
size: .
J: TRBJ1-1

CDR3: CAWSHRTSGSYNEQFF
DNA: TGTGCCTGGAGCCACCGTACTAGCGGGAGCTACAATGAGCAGTTCTTC
V: TRBV30
D: TRBD2
size: .
J: TRBJ2-1

CDR3: CASSSGGGPYNSPLHF
DNA: TGCGCCAGCAGCTCCGGGGGGGGACCCTATAATTCACCCCTCCACTTT
V: TRBV5-1
D: .
size: .
J: TRBJ1-6

CDR3: CASSQGGSGNTIYF
DNA: TGTGCCAGTAGCCAAGGAGGGTCTGGAAACACCATATATTTT
V: TRBV19
D: .
size: .
J: TRBJ1-3

CDR3: CASSSAPGQGNYGYTF
DNA: TGTGCCAGCAGCTCTGCCCCGGGACAGGGTAACTATGGCTACACCTTC
V: TRBV5-6
D: TRBD1
size: once
J: TRBJ1-2

CDR3: CASSPQGQGYGGYTF
DNA: TGTGCCAGCAGTCCCCAGGGACAGGGGTACGGCGGCTACACCTTC
V: TRBV27
D: TRBD1
size: .
J: TRBJ1-2

CDR3: CASIQGGQETQYF
DNA: TGTGCCAGCATACAGGGTGGCCAAGAGACCCAGTACTTC
V: TRBV28
D: .
size: .
J: TRBJ2-5

CDR3: CASSSRTGGHQPQHF
DNA: TGTGCCAGTAGTTCTCGGACAGGGGGCCATCAGCCCCAGCATTTT
V: TRBV19
D: TRBD1
size: .
J: TRBJ1-5

CDR3: CASSLGTTSGYQETQYF
DNA: TGTGCCAGCAGCTTAGGTACGACTAGCGGGTACCAAGAGACCCAGTACTTC
V: TRBV11-2
D: TRBD2
size: once
J: TRBJ2-5

CDR3: CASSPLGEGMLDTQYF
DNA: TGTGCCAGCAGCCCTTTGGGAGAGGGTATGCTGGATACGCAGTATTTT
V: TRBV5-4
D: .
size: .
J: TRBJ2-3

CDR3: CASTPGPSGPPLGQYF
DNA: TGTGCCAGCACCCCGGGCCCTAGCGGCCCCCCCTTGGGGCAGTACTTC
V: TRBV7-9
D: TRBD2
size: .
J: TRBJ2-7

CDR3: CASSLGGQGATEAFF
DNA: TGTGCCAGCAGTTTGGGGGGACAGGGGGCCACTGAAGCTTTCTTT
V: TRBV28
D: TRBD1
size: .
J: TRBJ1-1

CDR3: CASSLVAGHQETQYF
DNA: TGTGCCAGCAGCTTGGTCGCGGGACACCAAGAGACCCAGTACTTC
V: TRBV5-4
D: .
size: .
J: TRBJ2-5

CDR3: CASSFSPGQNRHEQYF
DNA: TGTGCCAGCAGCTTTTCCCCGGGACAGAATCGCCACGAGCAGTACTTC
V: TRBV7-2
D: TRBD1
size: .
J: TRBJ2-7

CDR3: CASRKPGQLPGYEQFF
DNA: TGTGCCAGCAGGAAGCCGGGACAACTCCCCGGCTATGAGCAGTTCTTC
V: TRBV28
D: .
size: few
J: TRBJ2-1

CDR3: CASSKLAVHPTDTQYF
DNA: TGTGCCAGCAGTAAGCTAGCGGTCCACCCCACAGATACGCAGTATTTT
V: TRBV27
D: TRBD2
size: .
J: TRBJ2-3

CDR3: CSAPGLGGYTF
DNA: TGCAGTGCCCCGGGGTTGGGGGGCTACACCTTC
V: TRBV20-1
D: .
size: .
J: TRBJ1-2

CDR3: CASTLGGRDQGNPYF
DNA: TGTGCCAGCACCCTGGGGGGGAGGGACCAGGGAAACCCTTACTTC
V: TRBV2
D: TRBD2
size: .
J: TRBJ2-7

CDR3: CASGDREGSPLHF
DNA: TGTGCCAGTGGGGACAGGGAGGGATCACCCCTCCACTTT
V: TRBV6-5
D: TRBD1
size: .
J: TRBJ1-6

CDR3: CAISETPLNTEAFF
DNA: TGTGCCATCAGTGAAACTCCATTGAACACTGAAGCTTTCTTT
V: TRBV10-3
D: .
size: .
J: TRBJ1-1

CDR3: CASSGRTYRSSYEQYF
DNA: TGTGCCAGCAGTGGCCGCACGTATCGGAGCTCCTACGAGCAGTACTTC
V: TRBV25-1
D: .
size: .
J: TRBJ2-7

CDR3: CASSPIQTGDTQYF
DNA: TGTGCCAGCAGCCCCATTCAAACCGGGGATACGCAGTATTTT
V: TRBV27
D: .
size: .
J: TRBJ2-3

CDR3: CASSSHLGGPGNTIYF
DNA: TGTGCCAGCAGCTCCCACCTCGGGGGGCCTGGAAACACCATATATTTT
V: TRBV9
D: .
size: .
J: TRBJ1-3

CDR3: CASSPGLATEAAEQYF
DNA: TGTGCCAGCAGCCCGGGACTAGCGACCGAAGCGGCCGAGCAGTACTTC
V: TRBV7-9
D: TRBD2
size: .
J: TRBJ2-7

CDR3: CASSVQNNQPQHF
DNA: TGTGCCAGTAGTGTGCAGAACAATCAGCCCCAGCATTTT
V: TRBV19
D: .
size: .
J: TRBJ1-5

CDR3: CASSLDSDTQYF
DNA: TGTGCCAGCAGCTTAGACTCGGATACGCAGTATTTT
V: TRBV7-2
D: .
size: .
J: TRBJ2-3

CDR3: CASSQAERQETQYF
DNA: TGTGCCAGCAGCCAAGCGGAGCGCCAAGAGACCCAGTACTTC
V: TRBV4-2
D: .
size: once
J: TRBJ2-5

CDR3: CAISVGAGGTGETQYF
DNA: TGTGCCATCAGTGTAGGTGCGGGAGGGACGGGGGAGACCCAGTACTTC
V: TRBV10-3
D: TRBD2
size: .
J: TRBJ2-5

CDR3: CASSFSRGARLNEKLFF
DNA: TGTGCCAGCAGCTTTTCTCGGGGGGCGCGACTTAATGAAAAACTGTTTTTT
V: TRBV5-6
D: .
size: .
J: TRBJ1-4

CDR3: CATSLGYPSGNQPQHF
DNA: TGTGCCACTTCACTGGGCTATCCTAGCGGCAATCAGCCCCAGCATTTT
V: TRBV10-3
D: .
size: .
J: TRBJ1-5

CDR3: CASSLQGGYSYNEQFF
DNA: TGTGCCAGCAGCCTCCAGGGGGGATACTCCTACAATGAGCAGTTCTTC
V: TRBV14
D: .
size: .
J: TRBJ2-1

CDR3: CSVILGGVLDTQYF
DNA: TGCAGCGTCATACTCGGGGGTGTGTTAGATACGCAGTATTTT
V: TRBV29-1
D: .
size: .
J: TRBJ2-3